The present T cell receptor (beta chain) was sequenced within a study of blood T cell repertoires in COVID-19. The CDR3 is made up of 14 amino acids. The V gene lost 4 bases and the J gene lost 5 bases, with 15 bases spanning the gap. Germline CDR1 is SGHDT and CDR2 is YYEEEE. Per the original methods: Reference gene primer amplification gave nucleated cell count estimates. The table came from immunoSEQ multiplex PCR; TCRdb's copy has only in-frame clones and leaves some out. The DNA gave D and trimming, while V, J and clone size come from that table. The table lists fewer than 350,000 clones, roughly 91% of them singletons.

Sequenced material: PBMCs or T cells enriched from blood (not recorded which). The genes are TRBV5-6 and TRBJ2-5, with a possible D match to TRBD2 (6 bases). The source is a woman aged 40 to 50 with acute COVID-19. The CDR3, as DNA: TGTGCCAGCAGCGGGGACTCCGGACGGGAGACCCAGTACTTC. The encoded protein is CASSGDSGRETQYF.